This passage covers 13 T cell receptor beta chains from one sample sequenced in a study of blood T cell repertoires in COVID-19. Using immunoSEQ multiplex PCR, the repertoire was profiled, and TCRdb retains in-frame clones only, with some absent. Of roughly 200,000 clones in the sample, over 75% were seen once. Material: peripheral blood. Receptors originate from a person in their 70s with COVID-19, enrolled during active disease.

This chain joins TRBV7-2 and TRBJ1-2, with D perhaps TRBD1 (5 bases). The CDR3 loop spans 14 amino acids. Trimming pared 4 bases from V and 7 bases from J, leaving 16 bases between. Looked up from germline, CDR1 is SGHTA and CDR2 is FQGNSA. Here the CDR3 DNA reads TGTGCCAGCAGCTCCGACAGCAACCTGTTTGGCTACACCTTC. Protein product: CASSSDSNLFGYTF.

The CDR3 spells CASCRDRGFGELFF. CDR3 nucleotides: TGTGCCAGCTGCCGGGACAGGGGGTTCGGGGAGCTGTTTTTT. This chain links TRBV2 with TRBJ2-2; TRBD1 agrees at 11 bases. The V segment lost 8 bases and the J segment 7 bases; nucleotides outside the gene matches: 6. Germline CDR1 SNHLY, CDR2 FYNNEI. The CDR3 is 14 amino acids.

The chain employs TRBV5-4 and TRBJ1-1; 9 bases are a match to TRBD1. CDR3 length equals 15 residues. V was pared by 4 bases and J by 0 bases, with 4 bases of the junction left unmatched. Looked up from germline, CDR1 is SGHNT and CDR2 is YYREEE (reference sequence). The CDR3 coding sequence is TGTGCCAGCAGCGAGAACAGGGGGCTGAACACTGAAGCTTTCTTT. The encoded protein is CASSENRGLNTEAFF. The full variable domain, with the rest looked up from reference TRBV5-4 and TRBJ1-1, is ETGVTQSPTHLIKTRGQQVTLRCSSQSGHNTVSWYQQALGQGPQFIFQYYREEENGRGNFPPRFSGLQFPNYSSELNVNALELDDSALYLCASSENRGLNTEAFFGQGTRLTVV.

This rearrangement joins TRBV5-5 to TRBJ2-3, with no clear D. This CDR3 has 12 amino acids. The V end lost 0 bases, the J end lost 3 bases, and 2 bases lay between the germline ends. The germline CDR1 and CDR2 sequences are SGHKS and YYEKEE (reference sequence). The CDR3 loop is CASSLVTDTQYF. The DNA of the CDR3 is TGTGCCAGCAGCTTGGTAACAGATACGCAGTATTTT.

V usage is TRBV5-1 and J usage is TRBJ1-1; maybe TRBD1 (6 bases). The CDR3 runs 15 residues. Germline V gives CDR1 SGHRS, CDR2 YFSETQ. V lost 2 bases and J 5 bases, leaving 16 bases between the germline ends. For the CDR3, the DNA is TGCGCCAGCAGCTTCTATCAGGGCCAGGGGACTGAAGCTTTCTTT. Translating it yields CASSFYQGQGTEAFF.

This clone showed up just once. The V gene is TRBV27, the J gene TRBJ1-5; D unclear. Trimming removed 7 bases from V and 2 bases from J, with 15 bases in between. There are 15 residues in the CDR3. CDR1 and CDR2 from the germline V gene are MNHEY and SMNVEV (reference sequence). CDR3 protein: CASTKGGGGNQPQHF. In DNA, the CDR3 is TGTGCCAGCACCAAAGGAGGAGGAGGCAATCAGCCCCAGCATTTT.

The chain carries TRBV5-1 and TRBJ2-3; perhaps TRBD2 as D (6 bases). Trimming removed 0 bases from V and 1 base from J, with 12 bases in between. There are 16 residues in the CDR3. Germline V gives CDR1 SGHRS, CDR2 YFSETQ. Written as DNA, the CDR3 is TGCGCCAGCAGCTTGGCCTTGGGACTGGGCACAGATACGCAGTATTTT. It encodes CASSLALGLGTDTQYF.

The CDR3 DNA sequence: TGTGCCAGCCATATAGCCCGGGGTTATAGCAATCAGCCCCAGCATTTT. It codes for CASHIARGYSNQPQHF. The V and J genes are TRBV19 and TRBJ1-5, with D hard to call. V was pared by 9 bases and J by 0 bases, with 18 bases between. CDR3 length equals 16 residues. Per the germline V gene, CDR1 is LNHDA and CDR2 is SQIVND (reference sequence).

In its sample, this clone was seen once. The rearrangement joins TRBV6-1 to TRBJ1-1, with TRBD1 identical over 7 bases. V was clipped by 6 bases and J by 6 bases; unmatched bases: 13. This CDR3 spans 15 amino acids. CDR1 and CDR2 (germline): MNHNS, SASEGT. The CDR3 loop reads CASRKKRDREAEAFF. CDR3 nucleotides: TGTGCCAGCAGAAAAAAGAGAGACAGGGAAGCTGAAGCTTTCTTT.

This chain links TRBV30 with TRBJ1-5; no reliable D call. CDR1 and CDR2 from the germline V gene are GTSNPN and SVGIG (reference sequence). V shed 2 bases and J shed 4 bases, with 12 bases lying between them. CDR3 length: 14 residues. Here the CDR3 DNA reads TGTGCCTGGAGTCTCTCGTCTTTAAATCAGCCCCAGCATTTT. This encodes CAWSLSSLNQPQHF.

This chain connects TRBV7-6 to TRBJ2-3, with 8 bases lining up with TRBD1. CDR3 length equals 15 residues. V was clipped by 1 base and J by 2 bases; unmatched bases: 2. Germline loops: CDR1 SGHVS, CDR2 FNYEAQ. In nucleotides, the CDR3 is TGTGCCAGCAGCTTAGGGACAGGGAACACAGATACGCAGTATTTT. Amino acids: CASSLGTGNTDTQYF.

The chain is built from TRBV3-1 (or the pseudogene TRBV3-2) and TRBJ1-1, with D hard to call. The V and J ends lost 3 bases and 7 bases respectively, with 12 bases between them. CDR1 is LGHDT and CDR2 is YNNKEL in the germline V gene (reference sequence). This CDR3 contains 13 residues. The CDR3 here is CASSQLSGGEAFF. CDR3 bases: TGTGCCAGCAGCCAGCTATCTGGCGGTGAAGCTTTCTTT.

The V call is TRBV5-1, the J call TRBJ2-7; maybe TRBD1 (5 bases). CDR3 size: 13 residues. CDR1 and CDR2 (germline): SGHRS, YFSETQ. The ends were cut back, 3 bases at V and 1 base at J, with 8 bases in the middle. DNA for the CDR3: TGCGCCAGCAGCTCCGACAGTTCCTACGAGCAGTACTTC. This gives the protein CASSSDSSYEQYF.